The 28 T cell receptor beta chains presented below share a single source sample, sequenced in a study of blood T cell repertoires in COVID-19. Sequenced by immunoSEQ multiplex PCR; TCRdb stores in-frame clones only, minus some. Here the sample spans a few hundred thousand clones, approximately 83% being singletons. The sequenced sample was peripheral blood. These receptors all come from a woman between 50 and 59 years old with acute or convalescent COVID-19.

The chain employs TRBV4-1 and TRBJ1-5; maybe TRBD1 (6 bases). Per the germline V gene, CDR1 is MGHRA and CDR2 is YSYEKL. The CDR3 totals 16 residues. Between the trimmed V and J ends, which lost 0 bases and 6 bases, there was a span of 15 bases. The CDR3 coding sequence is TGCGCCAGCAGCCAAGATTCTCAGGGGCGTTTTCAGCCCCAGCATTTT. Translation: CASSQDSQGRFQPQHF.

V and J are TRBV11-2 and TRBJ1-2; 10 nucleotides line up with TRBD1. The V segment lost 5 bases and the J segment 5 bases; nucleotides outside the gene matches: 2. Germline V lookup: CDR1 SGHAT, CDR2 FQNNGV. The CDR3 is 13 residues long. The CDR3 DNA reads as TGTGCCAGCAGCCGGGGACAGGGGTATGGCTACACCTTC. Protein product: CASSRGQGYGYTF. Complete variable domain (other parts from reference TRBV11-2 and TRBJ1-2): EAGVAQSPRYKIIEKRQSVAFWCNPISGHATLYWYQQILGQGPKLLIQFQNNGVVDDSQLPKDRFSAERLKGVDSTLKIQPAKLEDSAVYLCASSRGQGYGYTFGSGTRLTVV.

The chain has TRBV15 and TRBJ2-3, with D tentatively TRBD2 (6 bases). The CDR3 totals 16 residues. Trimming pared 2 bases from V and 2 bases from J, leaving 14 bases between. Per germline, CDR1 LNHNV and CDR2 YYDKDF (reference sequence). The CDR3 region has the DNA TGTGCCACCAGCAGACGGGATGGGGGACTCACAGATACGCAGTATTTT. Its protein is CATSRRDGGLTDTQYF.

The V call is TRBV14, the J call TRBJ2-3; 11 bases map to TRBD2. This CDR3 contains 19 residues. Trimming took 4 bases from V and 4 from J; bases not matched to a gene: 16. Germline CDR1 SGHDN, CDR2 FVKESK. CDR3 in DNA: TGTGCCAGCAGCCTCTACGGGTGGGGGACTAGCGGAACGGCAGATACGCAGTATTTT. This gives the protein CASSLYGWGTSGTADTQYF.

This rearrangement joins TRBV18 to TRBJ2-1; TRBD2 is a possible D gene (6 bases). The V and J ends lost 0 bases and 6 bases respectively, with 15 bases between them. The CDR3 has 16 amino acids. Germline-derived CDR1 and CDR2 are KGHSH and LQKENI. The CDR3 DNA is TGTGCCAGCTCACCACCAACTGCGGGACTGGGCAATGAGCAGTTCTTC. Translating gives CASSPPTAGLGNEQFF.

V usage is TRBV28 and J usage is TRBJ2-7; 9 nucleotides match TRBD2. Germline CDR1 is MDHEN and CDR2 is SYDVKM. With V trimmed by 5 bases and J by 3 bases, 8 bases remained unmatched. CDR3 length: 15 amino acids. This CDR3 reads CASSPAGGKDYEQYF. In nucleotides, the CDR3 is TGTGCCAGCAGTCCAGCGGGGGGCAAAGACTACGAGCAGTACTTC.

The CDR3 DNA reads TGTGCCAGCAGGTCAGCGGGTCGGGAGACCCAGTACTTC. It encodes CASRSAGRETQYF. This chain links TRBV6-5 with TRBJ2-5; perhaps TRBD2 as D (6 bases). The V gene lost 6 bases and the J gene lost 5 bases, with 13 bases spanning the gap. Germline-derived CDR1 and CDR2 are MNHEY and SVGAGI. The CDR3 covers 13 residues.

This chain joins TRBV9 and TRBJ1-1; a weak D match, TRBD1 (5 bases). Germline assignment: CDR1 SGDLS and CDR2 YYNGEE. This CDR3 comprises 15 residues. V lost 0 bases to trimming and J lost 8 bases, with 17 bases between them. The CDR3 is CASSVGAVGGLEAFF. As DNA, the CDR3 is TGTGCCAGCAGCGTAGGAGCGGTGGGGGGTTTGGAAGCTTTCTTT.

At least ten counts were recorded for this clone. The CDR3: CASSLPFGLAGGRTDTQYF. CDR3 nucleotide sequence: TGTGCCAGCAGCTTACCGTTCGGACTAGCGGGAGGTCGAACAGATACGCAGTATTTT. This sequence joins TRBV11-3 and TRBJ2-3; 14 bases line up with TRBD2. The J segment lost 3 bases and the V segment lost 2 bases, leaving 10 bases of the junction unmatched. CDR1 is SGHNT and CDR2 is YENEEA in the germline V gene. The CDR3 is made up of 19 amino acids. Complete variable domain (other parts from reference TRBV11-3 and TRBJ2-3): EAGVVQSPRYKIIEKKQPVAFWCNPISGHNTLYWYLQNLGQGPELLIRYENEEAVDDSQLPKDRFSAERLKGVDSTLKIQPAELGDSAVYLCASSLPFGLAGGRTDTQYFGPGTRLTVL.

The J gene is TRBJ1-4, the V gene TRBV27, with 12 bases aligning to TRBD1. CDR1 and CDR2 (germline): MNHEY, SMNVEV (reference sequence). V gave up 6 bases and J gave up 4 bases; unmatched junction bases: 12. The CDR3 totals 18 residues. CDR3 nucleotide sequence: TGTGCCAGCAGAGACTCCGGGACAGGGGGCCAGAGTAATGAAAAACTGTTTTTT. Residues: CASRDSGTGGQSNEKLFF. Together with reference TRBV27 and TRBJ1-4, the CDR3 gives the full variable domain: EAQVTQNPRYLITVTGKKLTVTCSQNMNHEYMSWYRQDPGLGLRQIYYSMNVEVTDKGDVPEGYKVSRKEKRNFPLILESPSPNQTSLYFCASRDSGTGGQSNEKLFFGSGTQLSVL.

This clone was picked up one time. The rearrangement links TRBV12-3 or TRBV12-4 to TRBJ2-7; 9 bases line up with TRBD1. J gave up 2 bases and V 5 bases, and 1 base lay outside the gene matches. The CDR3 consists of 13 residues. The DNA for the CDR3 is TGTGCCAGCAGTGGGACAGGGCCCTACGAGCAGTACTTC. Its translation: CASSGTGPYEQYF.

The CDR3 nucleotides are TGTGCCAGCAGTGCCGTTGAGCAGTTCTTC. This codes for CASSAVEQFF. The rearrangement uses TRBV2 and TRBJ2-1; the D is unclear. The CDR3 sequence is 10 residues long. CDR1 is SNHLY and CDR2 is FYNNEI in the germline V gene. With 4 bases removed from V and 9 bases from J, the gap between germline ends came to 4 bases.

The rearrangement uses TRBV11-1 and TRBJ2-7, with 12 bases that match TRBD2. CDR1 is SGHAT, CDR2 FQDESV, per germline (reference sequence). This CDR3 comprises 15 residues. Trimming removed 5 bases from V and 5 bases from J; junction bases left unmatched: 7. Here the CDR3 reads CASSRTSGAVNEQYF. In DNA, the CDR3 is TGTGCCAGCAGCCGGACTAGCGGGGCGGTGAACGAGCAGTACTTC. Using reference TRBV11-1 and TRBJ2-7 for the parts outside the CDR3, the full variable domain is EAEVAQSPRYKITEKSQAVAFWCDPISGHATLYWYRQILGQGPELLVQFQDESVVDDSQLPKDRFSAERLKGVDSTLKIQPAELGDSAMYLCASSRTSGAVNEQYFGPGTRLTVT.

The CDR3 region is CAIKVQGNTEAFF. CDR3 nucleotide sequence: TGTGCCATTAAGGTTCAGGGGAACACTGAAGCTTTCTTT. The V gene is TRBV28, the J gene TRBJ1-1, with TRBD1 as a possible D gene (5 bases). Between the trimmed V and J ends, which lost 10 bases and 1 base, there was a span of 13 bases. CDR1 and CDR2 (germline): MDHEN, SYDVKM. This CDR3 comprises 13 residues. Full variable domain (missing parts from reference TRBV28 and TRBJ1-1): DVKVTQSSRYLVKRTGEKVFLECVQDMDHENMFWYRQDPGLGLRLIYFSYDVKMKEKGDIPEGYSVSREKKERFSLILESASTNQTSMYLCAIKVQGNTEAFFGQGTRLTVV.

This chain links TRBV5-6 with TRBJ1-2; D is uncertain. Deletions cut 4 bases from V and 2 bases from J, with 9 bases between. Germline-derived CDR1 and CDR2 are SGHDT and YYEEEE. There are 13 residues in the CDR3. CDR3 in amino acids: CASSLDGNYGYTF. The CDR3 bases are TGTGCCAGCAGCCTGGACGGGAACTATGGCTACACCTTC.

The V gene is TRBV4-1, the J gene TRBJ2-3, with a weak D call TRBD1 (6 bases). The CDR3 contains 17 residues. V gave up 0 bases and J gave up 5 bases, with 18 bases separating them. Germline-derived CDR1 and CDR2 are MGHRA and YSYEKL. In DNA form, the CDR3 reads TGCGCCAGCAGCCAAGAAACGGTCGGTCTAGGGGGAGATACGCAGTATTTT. Amino acids: CASSQETVGLGGDTQYF.

CDR3 DNA sequence: TGTGCCAGCAGCTTAAGGGCCGGGACAAGGTCCTACGAGCAGTACTTC. Translating it yields CASSLRAGTRSYEQYF. The chain uses TRBV7-2 and TRBJ2-7, with a weak D call TRBD1 (6 bases). The CDR3 extends over 16 amino acids. Germline assignment: CDR1 SGHTA and CDR2 FQGNSA. Trimming removed 2 bases from V and 1 base from J, with 15 bases in between.

V is TRBV5-1 and J is TRBJ2-3; 9 bases line up with TRBD1. In germline, CDR1 is SGHRS, CDR2 YFSETQ. With V trimmed by 4 bases and J by 1 base, 13 bases remained unmatched. This CDR3 contains 18 residues. CDR3 DNA sequence: TGCGCCAGCAGCGGAGTCCCGGGACAGGGATCCGGCACAGATACGCAGTATTTT. This codes for CASSGVPGQGSGTDTQYF.

The chain uses TRBV6-5 and TRBJ1-2; the D gene is possibly TRBD1 (6 bases). The CDR3 extends over 13 amino acids. Trimming stripped 6 bases from V and 3 bases from J, with 11 bases between. CDR1 is MNHEY, CDR2 SVGAGI, per germline. Here the CDR3 reads CASRQGRDYGYTF. CDR3 bases: TGTGCCAGCAGACAGGGAAGGGACTATGGCTACACCTTC.

The chain is built from TRBV11-1 and TRBJ2-3; 10 bases align to TRBD2. The CDR3 is 16 amino acids. V lost 5 bases and J lost 5; bases outside the gene matches: 10. Germline V CDR1 and CDR2: SGHAT, FQDESV (reference sequence). In DNA, the CDR3 is TGTGCCAGCAGCAAAGGGGCTAGCGGGAGAGGAGATACGCAGTATTTT. Amino acid sequence: CASSKGASGRGDTQYF.

For this clone: One end of the junction fails to match germline, which may point to a read error. This chain links TRBV11-2 with TRBJ2-5; the D is unclear. The CDR3 spans 13 residues. Germline loops: CDR1 SGHAT, CDR2 FQNNGV. The CDR3 sequence: CASSLERSETQYF. The CDR3 region has the DNA TGTGCCAGCAGCCTAGAACGAAGCGAGACCCAGTACTTC.

The chain has TRBV28 and TRBJ1-3; 10 bases are a match to TRBD1. Germline lookup yields CDR1 MDHEN and CDR2 SYDVKM. V lost 2 bases to trimming and J lost 4 bases; unmatched junction nucleotides: 2. The CDR3 runs to 15 residues. The CDR3, as DNA: TGTGCCAGCAGTTTACTGGACAGGGGGGGAAACACCATATATTTT. It translates to CASSLLDRGGNTIYF.

The chain links TRBV11-2 to TRBJ2-1; 7 bases match TRBD1. CDR1 is SGHAT and CDR2 is FQNNGV in the germline V gene. The CDR3 is 12 amino acids. The V segment lost 5 bases and the J segment 9 bases; nucleotides outside the gene matches: 4. The CDR3 sequence is CASSRQGSEQFF. CDR3 coding DNA: TGTGCCAGCAGCCGACAGGGCAGTGAGCAGTTCTTC.

V gene TRBV5-6 combines with J gene TRBJ2-5; D may be TRBD2 (6 bases). V dropped 4 bases and J dropped 3 bases, with 10 bases sitting between them. The CDR3 consists of 13 residues. The germline gives CDR1 SGHDT, CDR2 YYEEEE. This CDR3 is CASSRGTEETQYF. CDR3 bases: TGTGCCAGCAGCCGGGGGACGGAAGAGACCCAGTACTTC.

The V gene is TRBV4-1, the J gene TRBJ2-5, with D tentatively TRBD2 (6 bases). Germline V gene sequence: CDR1 MGHRA, CDR2 YSYEKL. This CDR3 spans 15 amino acids. The V and J ends lost 3 bases and 1 base respectively, with 12 bases between them. The CDR3 region has the DNA TGCGCCAGCAGCCAGGGAGGTACAGTCCAAGAGACCCAGTACTTC. It yields the protein CASSQGGTVQETQYF.

J is TRBJ2-3 and V is TRBV2, with TRBD2 as a possible D gene (5 bases). The length of the CDR3 is 14 residues. The germline V gene has CDR1 SNHLY and CDR2 FYNNEI. Between the trimmed V and J ends, which lost 5 bases and 2 bases, there was a span of 11 bases. CDR3 in DNA: TGTGCCAGCAGTTACTGGGGAGACACAGATACGCAGTATTTT. Its protein product is CASSYWGDTDTQYF.

This sequence joins TRBV19 and TRBJ1-4; 7 bases are shared with TRBD1. V lost 4 bases to trimming and J lost 3 bases; unmatched junction nucleotides: 5. Germline CDR1 LNHDA, CDR2 SQIVND (reference sequence). This CDR3 has 15 amino acids. CDR3 nucleotides: TGTGCCAGTAGTACTAACAGGGGAGCTAATGAAAAACTGTTTTTT. Translating gives CASSTNRGANEKLFF. Supplemented by reference TRBV19 and TRBJ1-4, the full variable domain reads DGGITQSPKYLFRKEGQNVTLSCEQNLNHDAMYWYRQDPGQGLRLIYYSQIVNDFQKGDIAEGYSVSREKKESFPLTVTSAQKNPTAFYLCASSTNRGANEKLFFGSGTQLSVL.

The count of this clone is one. The V and J genes are TRBV4-3 and TRBJ2-5, with D maybe TRBD2 (6 bases). V was clipped by 5 bases and J by 5 bases, with 12 bases between them. The CDR3 is made up of 13 amino acids. CDR1 is LGHNA, CDR2 YSLEER, per germline. The CDR3 sequence is CASSDTSHETQYF. The CDR3 DNA follows: TGCGCCAGCAGCGACACTAGCCATGAGACCCAGTACTTC.